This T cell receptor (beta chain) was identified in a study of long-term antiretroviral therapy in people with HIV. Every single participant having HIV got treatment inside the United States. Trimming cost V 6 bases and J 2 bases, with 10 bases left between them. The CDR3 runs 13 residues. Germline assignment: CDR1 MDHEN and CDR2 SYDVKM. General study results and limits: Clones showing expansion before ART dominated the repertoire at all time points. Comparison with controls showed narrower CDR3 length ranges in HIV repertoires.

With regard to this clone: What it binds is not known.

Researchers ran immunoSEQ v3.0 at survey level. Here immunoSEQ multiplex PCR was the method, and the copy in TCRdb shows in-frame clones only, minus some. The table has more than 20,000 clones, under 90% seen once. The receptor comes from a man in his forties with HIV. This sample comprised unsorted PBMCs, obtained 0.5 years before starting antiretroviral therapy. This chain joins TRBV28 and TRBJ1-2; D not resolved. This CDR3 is CASSLQVNYGYTF. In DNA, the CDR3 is TGTGCCAGCAGCCTACAAGTGAACTATGGCTACACCTTC.